This T cell receptor (beta chain) was retrieved from a study of blood T cell repertoires in COVID-19. The CDR3 covers 14 residues. Germline V CDR1 and CDR2: LNHDA, SQIVND (reference sequence). The V gene end was trimmed by 3 bases and the J gene end by 4 bases; junction bases not matched to a gene: 4. Sequenced by immunoSEQ multiplex PCR; TCRdb stores in-frame clones only, minus some. The sample includes about 310,000 clones, about 90% of them seen just once. This sequence was found in a woman aged 25 to 39 who had recovered from COVID-19. The chain links TRBV19 to TRBJ2-5, with TRBD2 matching 8 bases. Input material: PBMCs or T cells enriched from blood (not recorded which). The CDR3 DNA sequence: TGTGCCAGTAGTATTATGGGACTAGGAGAGACCCAGTACTTC. This gives the protein CASSIMGLGETQYF.